These 17 T cell receptor beta chains came from one sample sequenced in a study of T cell responses to AZD1222 COVID-19 vaccine. Clones were sequenced by immunoSEQ multiplex PCR, and TCRdb holds only the in-frame ones, with some missing. The sample consists of about 140,000 clones, around 93% of them appearing once. This specimen consisted of peripheral blood, obtained 28 days after the second AZD1222 dose. All receptors derive from an adult who received the AZD1222 COVID-19 vaccine.

As regards this clone: Relative to the germline gene, one junction end is altered; a read error may explain this. V and J are TRBV7-7 and TRBJ2-7; D unresolved. Germline lookup yields CDR1 SSHAT and CDR2 FNYEAQ (reference sequence). This CDR3 region has 11 residues. The CDR3 spells CASSPPYEQYF. CDR3 nucleotides: TGTGCTAGCAGCCCCCCCTACGAGCAGTACTTC.

The rearrangement uses TRBV5-4 and TRBJ1-6, with TRBD1 matching over 8 bases. Germline CDR1 reads SGHNT; CDR2 reads YYREEE (reference sequence). CDR3 length equals 17 residues. V was clipped by 4 bases and J by 0 bases; unmatched bases: 6. The CDR3: CASSNRQGSSYNSPLHF. CDR3 nucleotide sequence: TGTGCCAGCAGCAACCGACAGGGGAGCTCCTATAATTCACCCCTCCACTTT.

V and J are TRBV6-5 and TRBJ1-5; the D is unclear. Germline CDR1 is MNHEY and CDR2 is SVGAGI. V dropped 7 bases and J dropped 4 bases, with 8 bases sitting between them. This CDR3 comprises 12 residues. CDR3 region: CASIGENQPQHF. The CDR3 DNA reads as TGTGCCAGCATAGGCGAAAATCAGCCCCAGCATTTT.

J is TRBJ1-1 and V is TRBV28; D is ambiguous. V was shortened by 2 bases and J by 0 bases, with 1 base between the two germline ends. CDR3 length: 12 residues. The V gene's germline CDR1 is MDHEN and CDR2 SYDVKM. The CDR3 nucleotides are TGTGCCAGCAGTTTAATGAACACTGAAGCTTTCTTT. It specifies CASSLMNTEAFF.

The chain combines TRBV7-8 with TRBJ1-2; D may be TRBD1 (5 bases). The CDR3 has 13 amino acids. V gave up 5 bases and J gave up 4 bases, with 11 bases separating them. Germline lookup yields CDR1 SGHVS and CDR2 FQNEAQ. The DNA of the CDR3 is TGTGCCAGCAGCCCGCAGGGTTTCTATGGCTACACCTTC. This encodes CASSPQGFYGYTF.

V is TRBV7-2 and J is TRBJ2-7; D gene ambiguous. Trimming took 1 base from V and 4 from J, leaving 8 bases between them. The CDR3 length is 13 residues. Germline assignment: CDR1 SGHTA and CDR2 FQGNSA. CDR3 bases: TGTGCCAGCAGCTTAGACAGAACTTACGAGCAGTACTTC. Encoded protein: CASSLDRTYEQYF. Together with reference TRBV7-2 and TRBJ2-7, the CDR3 gives the full variable domain: GAGVSQSPSNKVTEKGKDVELRCDPISGHTALYWYRQSLGQGLEFLIYFQGNSAPDKSGLPSDRFSAERTGGSVSTLTIQRTQQEDSAVYLCASSLDRTYEQYFGPGTRLTVT.

The chain carries TRBV28 and TRBJ2-7; perhaps TRBD2 as D (6 bases). Germline-derived CDR1 and CDR2 are MDHEN and SYDVKM. The CDR3 spans 13 residues. V was clipped by 7 bases and J by 0 bases, with 10 bases between them. CDR3 nucleotide sequence: TGTGCCAGCACTGGGGGGAGCTCCTACGAGCAGTACTTC. It translates to CASTGGSSYEQYF.

The rearrangement uses TRBV11-2 and TRBJ2-7, with D possibly being TRBD2 (5 bases). V was shortened by 5 bases and J by 1 base, with 6 bases between the two germline ends. CDR1 and CDR2 from the germline V gene are SGHAT and FQNNGV. This CDR3 is built from 12 residues. The CDR3: CASSGRSYEQYF. Here the CDR3 DNA reads TGTGCCAGCAGCGGGAGATCCTACGAGCAGTACTTC.

This clone was found once. V and J are TRBV7-2 and TRBJ2-1; TRBD1 is a possible D gene (5 bases). Germline V lookup: CDR1 SGHTA, CDR2 FQGNSA. The CDR3 is 14 amino acids. V was clipped by 1 base and J by 3 bases, with 7 bases between them. DNA for the CDR3: TGTGCCAGCAGCTTAGTCCAGGGCTACAATGAGCAGTTCTTC. Protein: CASSLVQGYNEQFF.

The chain links TRBV24-1 to TRBJ2-5; the match to TRBD1 covers 8 bases. The V gene's germline CDR1 is KGHDR and CDR2 SFDVKD. J was trimmed by 2 bases and V by 4 bases; bases with no gene match: 2. This CDR3 region has 14 residues. The CDR3 bases are TGTGCCACCAGTGAAACAGGGGGTCAAGAGACCCAGTACTTC. It yields the protein CATSETGGQETQYF.

The table lists this clone with a count of one. V gene TRBV3-1 (or the pseudogene TRBV3-2) combines with J gene TRBJ2-7; possibly TRBD1 for D (6 bases). Per the germline V gene, CDR1 is LGHDT and CDR2 is YNNKEL (reference sequence). V lost 4 bases and J 11 bases, leaving 24 bases between the germline ends. The CDR3 totals 15 residues. CDR3 sequence: CASSPTPGRQDSEYF. CDR3 DNA sequence: TGTGCCAGCAGCCCAACACCCGGACGACAGGACTCGGAGTACTTC.

J is TRBJ2-2 and V is TRBV28; D may be TRBD1 or TRBD2 (5 bases each). V was pared by 6 bases and J by 3 bases, with 11 bases between. Per the germline V gene, CDR1 is MDHEN and CDR2 is SYDVKM. CDR3 size: 14 residues. CDR3 region: CASSPGTHTGELFF. The DNA of the CDR3 is TGTGCCAGCAGCCCCGGGACCCACACCGGGGAGCTGTTTTTT.

The DNA for the CDR3 is TGCGCCAGCAGCCTGCCTGGGGAGAACACTGAAGCTTTCTTT. Translation: CASSLPGENTEAFF. The chain recombines TRBV5-1 with TRBJ1-1; no firm D call. This CDR3 spans 14 amino acids. CDR1 and CDR2 from the germline V gene are SGHRS and YFSETQ. V was shortened by 4 bases and J by 1 base, with 11 bases between the two germline ends.

V gene TRBV19 combines with J gene TRBJ1-1; possible D gene TRBD1, 6 bases. Germline CDR1 reads LNHDA; CDR2 reads SQIVND (reference sequence). The length of the CDR3 is 18 residues. Trimming stripped 3 bases from V and 0 bases from J, with 20 bases between. The CDR3 bases are TGTGCCAGTAGTATTCAACCGGGGGCTTTATTTATGAACACTGAAGCTTTCTTT. It yields the protein CASSIQPGALFMNTEAFF.

V is TRBV28 and J is TRBJ1-1; TRBD1 agrees at 7 bases. Germline CDR1 and CDR2: MDHEN and SYDVKM. CDR3 size: 12 residues. V was clipped by 2 bases and J by 8 bases; unmatched bases: 2. The CDR3 spells CASSLAGQEAFF. The CDR3 DNA reads TGTGCCAGCAGTTTAGCGGGACAGGAAGCTTTCTTT.

The gene calls are TRBV6-5 and TRBJ1-2; TRBD1 agrees at 7 bases. J gave up 6 bases and V 4 bases, and 11 bases lay outside the gene matches. This CDR3 is built from 15 residues. Germline-derived CDR1 and CDR2 are MNHEY and SVGAGI. CDR3 residues: CASSFARTGYNGYTF. CDR3 DNA: TGTGCCAGCAGTTTCGCTCGGACAGGCTACAATGGCTACACCTTC.

The chain links TRBV19 to TRBJ1-5; D uncertain. Trimming removed 4 bases from V and 11 bases from J, with 9 bases in between. This CDR3 comprises 11 residues. The germline CDR1 and CDR2 sequences are LNHDA and SQIVND (reference sequence). The CDR3 DNA follows: TGTGCCAGTAGTACCCACGGGGCCCAGCATTTT. Translating gives CASSTHGAQHF.